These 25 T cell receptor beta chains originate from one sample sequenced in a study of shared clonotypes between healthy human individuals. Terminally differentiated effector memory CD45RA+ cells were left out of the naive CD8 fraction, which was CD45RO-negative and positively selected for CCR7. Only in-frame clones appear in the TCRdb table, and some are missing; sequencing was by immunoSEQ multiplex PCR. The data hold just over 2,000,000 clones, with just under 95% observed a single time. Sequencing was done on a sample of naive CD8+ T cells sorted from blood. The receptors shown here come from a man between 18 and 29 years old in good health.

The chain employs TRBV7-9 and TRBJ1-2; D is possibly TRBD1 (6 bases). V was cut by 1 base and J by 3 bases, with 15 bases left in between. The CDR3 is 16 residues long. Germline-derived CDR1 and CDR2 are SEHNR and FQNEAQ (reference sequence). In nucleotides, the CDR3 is TGTGCCAGCAGCTTAGGTGAGACAGGCCACCACTATGGCTACACCTTC. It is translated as CASSLGETGHHYGYTF.

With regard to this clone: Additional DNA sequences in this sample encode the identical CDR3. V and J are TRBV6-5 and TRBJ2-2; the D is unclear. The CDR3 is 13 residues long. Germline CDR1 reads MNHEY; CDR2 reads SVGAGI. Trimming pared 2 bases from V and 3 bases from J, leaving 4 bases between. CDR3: CASSYGDTGELFF. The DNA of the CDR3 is TGTGCCAGCAGTTACGGTGACACCGGGGAGCTGTTTTTT.

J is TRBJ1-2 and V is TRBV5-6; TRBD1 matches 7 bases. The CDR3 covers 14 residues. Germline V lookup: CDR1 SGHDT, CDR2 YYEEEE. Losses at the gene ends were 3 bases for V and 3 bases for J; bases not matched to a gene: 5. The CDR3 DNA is TGTGCCAGCAGCTCCGAACAGGGGTACTATGGCTACACCTTC. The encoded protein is CASSSEQGYYGYTF. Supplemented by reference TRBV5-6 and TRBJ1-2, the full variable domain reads DAGVTQSPTHLIKTRGQQVTLRCSPKSGHDTVSWYQQALGQGPQFIFQYYEEEERQRGNFPDRFSGHQFPNYSSELNVNALLLGDSALYLCASSSEQGYYGYTFGSGTRLTVV.

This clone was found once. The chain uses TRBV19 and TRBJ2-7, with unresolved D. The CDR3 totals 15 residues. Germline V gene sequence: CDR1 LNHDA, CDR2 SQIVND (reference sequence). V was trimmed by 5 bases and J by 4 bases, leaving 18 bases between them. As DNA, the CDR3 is TGTGCCAGTAGTCCCCTGTTGGGGATACGATACGAGCAGTACTTC. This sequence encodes CASSPLLGIRYEQYF.

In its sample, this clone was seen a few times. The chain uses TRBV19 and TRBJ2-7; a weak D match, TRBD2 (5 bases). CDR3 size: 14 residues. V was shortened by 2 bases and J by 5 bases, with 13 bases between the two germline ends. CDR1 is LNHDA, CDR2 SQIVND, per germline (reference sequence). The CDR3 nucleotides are TGTGCCAGTAGTATAACCCCACCGGGAAACGAGCAGTACTTC. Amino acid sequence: CASSITPPGNEQYF.

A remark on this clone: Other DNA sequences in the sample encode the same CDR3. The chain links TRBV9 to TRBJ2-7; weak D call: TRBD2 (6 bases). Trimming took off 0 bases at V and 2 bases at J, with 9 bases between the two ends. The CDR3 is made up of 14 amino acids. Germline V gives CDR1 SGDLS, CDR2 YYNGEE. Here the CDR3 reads CASSVGGGTYEQYF. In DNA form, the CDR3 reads TGTGCCAGCAGCGTAGGGGGAGGCACCTACGAGCAGTACTTC.

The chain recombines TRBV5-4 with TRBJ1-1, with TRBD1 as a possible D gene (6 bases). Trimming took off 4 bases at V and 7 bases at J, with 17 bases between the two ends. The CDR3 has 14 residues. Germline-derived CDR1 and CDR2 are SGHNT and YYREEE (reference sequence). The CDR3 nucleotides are TGTGCCAGCAGCATTCTTGACAGGTCGGTTGAAGCTTTCTTT. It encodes CASSILDRSVEAFF. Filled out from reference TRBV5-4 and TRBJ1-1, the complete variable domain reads ETGVTQSPTHLIKTRGQQVTLRCSSQSGHNTVSWYQQALGQGPQFIFQYYREEENGRGNFPPRFSGLQFPNYSSELNVNALELDDSALYLCASSILDRSVEAFFGQGTRLTVV.

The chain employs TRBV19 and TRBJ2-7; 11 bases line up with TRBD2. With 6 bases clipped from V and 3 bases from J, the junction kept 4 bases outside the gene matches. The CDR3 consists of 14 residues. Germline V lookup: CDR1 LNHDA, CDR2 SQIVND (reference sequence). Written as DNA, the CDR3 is TGTGCCAGTAGCACTAGCGGGAGACTCTACGAGCAGTACTTC. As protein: CASSTSGRLYEQYF.

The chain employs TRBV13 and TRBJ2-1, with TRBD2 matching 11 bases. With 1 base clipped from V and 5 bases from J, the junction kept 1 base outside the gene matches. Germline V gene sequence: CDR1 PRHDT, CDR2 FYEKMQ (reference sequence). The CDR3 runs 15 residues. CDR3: CASSLVAGGHNEQFF. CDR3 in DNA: TGTGCCAGCAGCTTAGTAGCGGGAGGGCACAATGAGCAGTTCTTC.

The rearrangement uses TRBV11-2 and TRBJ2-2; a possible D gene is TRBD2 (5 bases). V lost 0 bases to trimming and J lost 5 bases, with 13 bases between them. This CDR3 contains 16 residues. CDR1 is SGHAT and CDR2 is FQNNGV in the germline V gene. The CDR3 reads CASSLEPSLHTGELFF. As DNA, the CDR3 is TGTGCCAGCAGCTTAGAGCCTAGCTTGCATACCGGGGAGCTGTTTTTT.

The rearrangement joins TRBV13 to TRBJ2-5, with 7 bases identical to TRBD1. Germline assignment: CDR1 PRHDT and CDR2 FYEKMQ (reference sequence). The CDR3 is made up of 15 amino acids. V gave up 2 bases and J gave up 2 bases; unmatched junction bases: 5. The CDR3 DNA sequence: TGTGCCAGCAGCTTACAACAGGGGCCGCAAGAGACCCAGTACTTC. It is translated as CASSLQQGPQETQYF.

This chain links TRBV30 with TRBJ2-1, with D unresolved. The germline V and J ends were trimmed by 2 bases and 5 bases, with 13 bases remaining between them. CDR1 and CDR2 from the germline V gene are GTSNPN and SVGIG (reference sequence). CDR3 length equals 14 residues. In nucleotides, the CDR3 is TGTGCCTGGAGTCCCCAGACCTTTGACAATGAGCAGTTCTTC. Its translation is CAWSPQTFDNEQFF.

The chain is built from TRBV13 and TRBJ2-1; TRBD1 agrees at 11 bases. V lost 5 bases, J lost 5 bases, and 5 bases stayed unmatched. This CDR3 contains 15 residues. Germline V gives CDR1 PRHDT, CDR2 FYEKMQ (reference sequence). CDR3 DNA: TGTGCCAGCAGCCCGGACAGGGGGCTGAACAATGAGCAGTTCTTC. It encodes CASSPDRGLNNEQFF.

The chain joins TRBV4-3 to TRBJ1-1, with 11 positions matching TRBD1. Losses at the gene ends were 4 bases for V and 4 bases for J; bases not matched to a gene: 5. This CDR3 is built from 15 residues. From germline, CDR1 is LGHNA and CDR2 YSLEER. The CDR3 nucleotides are TGCGCCAGCAGCCGTTCCGGGACAGGGGGCACTGAAGCTTTCTTT. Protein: CASSRSGTGGTEAFF.

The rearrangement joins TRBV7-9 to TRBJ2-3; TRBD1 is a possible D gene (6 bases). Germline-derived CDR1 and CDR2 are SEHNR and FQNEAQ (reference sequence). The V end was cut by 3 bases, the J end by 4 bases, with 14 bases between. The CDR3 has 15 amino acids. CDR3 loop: CASSLGTSRADTQYF. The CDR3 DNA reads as TGTGCCAGCAGCTTGGGGACAAGTAGAGCAGATACGCAGTATTTT.

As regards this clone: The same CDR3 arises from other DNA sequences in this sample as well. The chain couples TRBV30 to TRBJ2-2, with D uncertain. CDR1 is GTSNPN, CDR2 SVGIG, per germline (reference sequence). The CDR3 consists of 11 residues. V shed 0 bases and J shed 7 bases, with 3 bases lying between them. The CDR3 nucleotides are TGTGCCTGGAGTGTAGGCGGGGAGCTGTTTTTT. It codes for CAWSVGGELFF.

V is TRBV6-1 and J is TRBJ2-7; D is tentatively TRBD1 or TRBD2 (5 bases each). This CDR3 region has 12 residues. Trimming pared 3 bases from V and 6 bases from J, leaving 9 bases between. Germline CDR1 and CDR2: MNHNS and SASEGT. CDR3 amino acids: CASSDGTSEQYF. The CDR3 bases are TGTGCCAGCAGTGATGGGACGAGCGAGCAGTACTTC.

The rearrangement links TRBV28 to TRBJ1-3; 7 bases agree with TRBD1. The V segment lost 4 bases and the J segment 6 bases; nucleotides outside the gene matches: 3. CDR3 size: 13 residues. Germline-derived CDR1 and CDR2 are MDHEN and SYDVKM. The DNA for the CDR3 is TGTGCCAGCAGTTACAGGGGCCCAAACACCATATATTTT. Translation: CASSYRGPNTIYF.

DNA for the CDR3: TGTGCCAGCAGCCCAGGGGAGACTACCATCGGCAATGAGCAGTTCTTC. Encoded protein: CASSPGETTIGNEQFF. The chain combines TRBV9 with TRBJ2-1; perhaps TRBD1 as D (6 bases). Germline V lookup: CDR1 SGDLS, CDR2 YYNGEE. The V and J ends lost 4 bases and 6 bases respectively, with 20 bases between them. CDR3 length equals 16 residues.

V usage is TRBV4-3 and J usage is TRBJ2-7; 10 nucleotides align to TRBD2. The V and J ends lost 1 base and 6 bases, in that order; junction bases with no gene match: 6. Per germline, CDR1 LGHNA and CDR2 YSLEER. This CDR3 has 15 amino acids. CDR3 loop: CASSQGLAGVFEQYF. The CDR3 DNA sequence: TGCGCCAGCAGCCAAGGCCTAGCGGGAGTTTTCGAGCAGTACTTC.

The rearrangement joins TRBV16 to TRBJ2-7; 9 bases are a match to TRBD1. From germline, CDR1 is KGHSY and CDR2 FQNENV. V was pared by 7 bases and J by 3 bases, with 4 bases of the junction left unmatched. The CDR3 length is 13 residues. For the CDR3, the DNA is TGTGCCAGCACGGGACAGGGTCACTACGAGCAGTACTTC. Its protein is CASTGQGHYEQYF.

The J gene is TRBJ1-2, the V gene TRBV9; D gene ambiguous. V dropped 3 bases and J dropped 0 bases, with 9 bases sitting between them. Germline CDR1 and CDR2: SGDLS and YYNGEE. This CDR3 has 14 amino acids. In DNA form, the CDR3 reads TGTGCCAGCAGCGGGACTGAGTCTAACTATGGCTACACCTTC. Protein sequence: CASSGTESNYGYTF.

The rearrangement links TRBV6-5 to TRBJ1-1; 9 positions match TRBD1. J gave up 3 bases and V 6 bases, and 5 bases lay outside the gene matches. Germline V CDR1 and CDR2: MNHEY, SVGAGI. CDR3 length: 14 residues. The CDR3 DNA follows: TGTGCCAGCAGCCTGGACAGGGGATACACTGAAGCTTTCTTT. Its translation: CASSLDRGYTEAFF.

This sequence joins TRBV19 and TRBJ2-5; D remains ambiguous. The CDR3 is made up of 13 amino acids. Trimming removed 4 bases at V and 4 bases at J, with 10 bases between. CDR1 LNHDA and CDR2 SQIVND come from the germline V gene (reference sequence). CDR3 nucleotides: TGTGCCAGTAGTACCACGGCCAGAGAGACCCAGTACTTC. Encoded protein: CASSTTARETQYF.

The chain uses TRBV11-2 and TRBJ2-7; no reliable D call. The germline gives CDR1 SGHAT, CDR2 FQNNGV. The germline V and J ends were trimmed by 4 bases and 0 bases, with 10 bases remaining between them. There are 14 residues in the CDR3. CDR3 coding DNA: TGTGCCAGCAGCTACGGCGGTGGCTCCTACGAGCAGTACTTC. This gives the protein CASSYGGGSYEQYF.